Listed here are 8 T cell receptor beta chains from one sample, sequenced in a study of shared clonotypes between healthy human individuals. Naive CD8 cells were CD45RO-negative, positively selected for CCR7, excluding terminally differentiated effector memory CD45RA+ cells. Profiled with immunoSEQ multiplex PCR; TCRdb holds only in-frame clones, not every one. This table has about 2.2 million clones, approximately 94% appearing once. The specimen sequenced was naive CD8+ T cells from PBMCs. Every receptor here comes from a man aged 18 to 30 in good health. Some clones in this sample may be carry-over from other donors' samples.

Note on this clone: Other DNA sequences from this sample encode an identical CDR3 as well. V and J are TRBV27 and TRBJ1-1, with 10 bases aligning to TRBD1. The germline V gene has CDR1 MNHEY and CDR2 SMNVEV (reference sequence). The CDR3 length is 14 residues. The trim removed 3 bases at V and 6 bases at J, leaving 4 bases unmatched. As DNA, the CDR3 is TGTGCCAGCAGTTTCCGGGACAGGGGATCTGAAGCTTTCTTT. It yields the protein CASSFRDRGSEAFF.

Regarding this clone: Other DNA sequences within the sample encode an identical CDR3. The chain couples TRBV7-9 to TRBJ2-1; D may match TRBD1 or TRBD2 (5 bases each). Germline CDR1 and CDR2: SEHNR and FQNEAQ (reference sequence). The V and J ends lost 1 base and 2 bases respectively, with 9 bases between them. The CDR3 totals 15 residues. The CDR3 spells CASSLGGIPYNEQFF. CDR3 DNA: TGTGCCAGCAGCTTAGGGGGGATACCCTACAATGAGCAGTTCTTC.

V is TRBV19 and J is TRBJ1-5, with D perhaps matching TRBD1 (6 bases). The V gene lost 6 bases and the J gene lost 5 bases, with 17 bases spanning the gap. The CDR3 is 15 residues long. Germline V gives CDR1 LNHDA, CDR2 SQIVND (reference sequence). The CDR3, as DNA: TGTGCCAGTAGGAAATCGGAGGGGGGACATCAGCCCCAGCATTTT. It specifies CASRKSEGGHQPQHF.

V gene TRBV9 combines with J gene TRBJ2-7; D is perhaps TRBD1 (6 bases). Germline V gene lookup returns CDR1 SGDLS and CDR2 YYNGEE. V was shortened by 0 bases and J by 3 bases, with 13 bases between the two germline ends. This CDR3 comprises 15 residues. This CDR3 reads CASSVDPDRIYEQYF. For the CDR3, the DNA is TGTGCCAGCAGCGTAGATCCCGACAGGATCTACGAGCAGTACTTC.

The chain joins TRBV11-2 to TRBJ2-6; 7 bases are shared with TRBD1. Per germline, CDR1 SGHAT and CDR2 FQNNGV. CDR3 length: 19 residues. J was trimmed by 0 bases and V by 5 bases; bases with no gene match: 13. CDR3 sequence: CASSENLGQPYSGANVLTF. CDR3 DNA sequence: TGTGCCAGCAGCGAGAACCTGGGACAGCCTTACTCTGGGGCCAACGTCCTGACTTTC. The variable domain in full, with the rest retrieved from reference TRBV11-2 and TRBJ2-6, is EAGVAQSPRYKIIEKRQSVAFWCNPISGHATLYWYQQILGQGPKLLIQFQNNGVVDDSQLPKDRFSAERLKGVDSTLKIQPAKLEDSAVYLCASSENLGQPYSGANVLTFGAGSRLTVL.

This chain connects TRBV7-9 to TRBJ1-4; D might be TRBD1 (5 bases). The germline V gene encodes CDR1 SEHNR and CDR2 FQNEAQ (reference sequence). The ends were cut back, 5 bases at V and 6 bases at J, with 16 bases in the middle. CDR3 length equals 15 residues. CDR3 sequence (DNA): TGTGCCAGCAGCCAAGCGCTGACAGTTGATGAAAAACTGTTTTTT. It is translated as CASSQALTVDEKLFF.

The chain recombines TRBV2 with TRBJ2-4; 13 nucleotides agree with TRBD2. The CDR3 has 18 amino acids. V was clipped by 4 bases and J by 6 bases; unmatched bases: 12. Looked up from germline, CDR1 is SNHLY and CDR2 is FYNNEI. This CDR3 reads CASSGPGTSGVGGNIQYF. CDR3 coding DNA: TGTGCCAGCAGTGGGCCCGGGACTAGCGGGGTGGGGGGAAACATTCAGTACTTC.

This rearrangement joins TRBV7-9 to TRBJ2-2, with unresolved D. From germline, CDR1 is SEHNR and CDR2 FQNEAQ (reference sequence). V lost 7 bases to trimming and J lost 5 bases, with 11 bases between them. The CDR3 spans 13 residues. The CDR3, as DNA: TGTGCCAGCACCGAAGTTACAACCGGGGAGCTGTTTTTT. Encoded protein: CASTEVTTGELFF.